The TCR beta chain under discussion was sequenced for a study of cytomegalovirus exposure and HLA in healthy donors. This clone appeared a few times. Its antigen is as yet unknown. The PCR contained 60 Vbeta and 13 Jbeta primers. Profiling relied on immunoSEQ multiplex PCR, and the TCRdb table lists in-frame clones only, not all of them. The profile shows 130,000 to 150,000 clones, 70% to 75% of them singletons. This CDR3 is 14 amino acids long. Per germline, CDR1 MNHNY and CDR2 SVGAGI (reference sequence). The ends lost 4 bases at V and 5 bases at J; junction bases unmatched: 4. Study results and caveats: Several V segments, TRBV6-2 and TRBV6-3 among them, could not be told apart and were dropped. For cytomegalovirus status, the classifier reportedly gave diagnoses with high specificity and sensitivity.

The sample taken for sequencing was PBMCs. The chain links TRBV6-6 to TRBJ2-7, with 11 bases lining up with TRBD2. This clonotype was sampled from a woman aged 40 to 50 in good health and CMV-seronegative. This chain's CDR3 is CASSSTSGDNEQYV. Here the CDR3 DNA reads TGTGCCAGCAGTTCGACTAGCGGGGATAACGAGCAGTACGTC.